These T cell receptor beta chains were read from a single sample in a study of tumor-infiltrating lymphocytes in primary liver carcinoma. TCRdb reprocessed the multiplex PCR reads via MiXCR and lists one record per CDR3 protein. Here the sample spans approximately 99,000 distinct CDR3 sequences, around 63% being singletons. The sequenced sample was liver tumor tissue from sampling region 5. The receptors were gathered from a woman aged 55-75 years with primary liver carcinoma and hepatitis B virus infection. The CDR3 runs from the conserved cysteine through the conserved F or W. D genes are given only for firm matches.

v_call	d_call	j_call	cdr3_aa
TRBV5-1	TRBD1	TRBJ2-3	CAGSGGQALYTDTQYF
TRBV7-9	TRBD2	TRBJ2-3	CASSQGLAPTDTQYF
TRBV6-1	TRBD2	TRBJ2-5	CALGPQSGSQETQYF
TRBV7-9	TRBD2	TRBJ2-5	CASSFWRTSGSRGETQYF
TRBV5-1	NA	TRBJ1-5	CASSTGTNQAQHF
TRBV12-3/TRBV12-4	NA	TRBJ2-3	CASSVAGSTDTQYF
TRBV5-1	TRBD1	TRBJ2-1	CASSPTGTGYNEQFF
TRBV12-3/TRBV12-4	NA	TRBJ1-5	CANSFLRGGPNQPQHF
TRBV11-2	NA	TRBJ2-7	CASTTFTTPGRFNEQYF
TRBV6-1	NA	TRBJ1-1	CVSEGNTEAVF
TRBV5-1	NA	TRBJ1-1	CASSAGGGRNTESFF
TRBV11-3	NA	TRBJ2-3	CTSSHNSGHTDTQYF
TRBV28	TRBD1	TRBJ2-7	CASTVQGAGYEQYF
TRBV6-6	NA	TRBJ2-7	CASSYGEGTYEQYF
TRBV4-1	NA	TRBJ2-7	CASCQPRTPYEQYF
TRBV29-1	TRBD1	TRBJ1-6	CSVGDRANSPLHF
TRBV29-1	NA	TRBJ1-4	CSVEDGQGSEKLFF
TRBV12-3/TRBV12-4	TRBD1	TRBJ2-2	CASSLAKGQGTNTGELFF
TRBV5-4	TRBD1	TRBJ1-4	CANSSQGAGLEKLFF
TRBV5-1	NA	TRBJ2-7	CASSLAGQNYEQYF
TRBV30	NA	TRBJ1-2	CAWCDADYGYIF
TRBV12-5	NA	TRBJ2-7	CTSGPSFEQYF
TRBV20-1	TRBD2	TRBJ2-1	CSAESASGRYTYNEQFF
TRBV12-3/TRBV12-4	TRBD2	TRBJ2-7	CASSVPGTRDPSYEHYF
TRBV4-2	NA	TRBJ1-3	CASSQVGQTSGNTIYF
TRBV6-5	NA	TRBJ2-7	CACSTTSTSYEQYF